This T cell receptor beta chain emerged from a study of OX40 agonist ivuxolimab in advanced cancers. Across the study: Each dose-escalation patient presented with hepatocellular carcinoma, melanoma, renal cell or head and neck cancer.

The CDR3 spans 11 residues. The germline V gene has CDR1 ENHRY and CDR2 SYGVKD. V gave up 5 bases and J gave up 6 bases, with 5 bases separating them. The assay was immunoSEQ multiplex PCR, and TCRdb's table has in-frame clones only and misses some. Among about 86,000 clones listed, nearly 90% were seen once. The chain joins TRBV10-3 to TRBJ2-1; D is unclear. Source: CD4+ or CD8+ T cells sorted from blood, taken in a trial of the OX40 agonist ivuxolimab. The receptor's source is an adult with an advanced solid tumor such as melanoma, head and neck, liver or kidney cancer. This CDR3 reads CAISRLNEQFF. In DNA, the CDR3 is TGTGCCATCAGTCGGCTCAATGAGCAGTTCTTC.